A selection of T cell receptor beta chains follows, all from one sample in a study of blood T cells in healthy people across ages. TCRdb reprocessed the 5' RACE reads with MiXCR, giving one entry per CDR3 protein. The sample has about 1.7 million distinct CDR3 sequences, approximately 30% seen once. Specimen: blood. The receptor set was obtained from a woman aged 25 to 39 in good health. The CDR3 runs from the conserved cysteine through the conserved F or W. The D gene is left open where the match is weak. Some rows have no size entry. The others give once, few or many, or a class for an expanded clone.

d_gene	v_gene	j_gene	abundance	CDR3aa	CDR3nt
TRBD2	TRBV10-1	TRBJ2-7	-	CASSESPSGRLYEQYF	TGCGCCAGCAGTGAGTCGCCTAGCGGGAGGTTGTACGAGCAGTACTTC
TRBD2	TRBV20-1	TRBJ2-3	-	CSARTSGKTDTQYF	TGCAGTGCTAGGACTAGCGGGAAGACAGATACGCAGTATTTT
-	TRBV12-3/TRBV12-4	TRBJ1-2	-	CASSRDTTYGYTF	TGTGCCAGCAGCAGGGACACGACCTATGGCTACACCTTC
TRBD2	TRBV5-1	TRBJ2-3	few	CASSGLAGAPDTQYF	TGCGCCAGCAGCGGACTAGCGGGAGCCCCAGATACGCAGTATTTT
-	TRBV10-3	TRBJ1-2	few	CAISRNDRYTF	TGTGCCATCAGCCGAAACGATAGGTACACCTTC
-	TRBV9	TRBJ2-7	-	CASNPGVDISYEQYF	TGTGCCAGCAACCCAGGGGTAGACATCTCCTACGAGCAGTACTTC
-	TRBV7-9	TRBJ2-7	-	CASSATSAYEQYF	TGTGCCAGCAGCGCGACGAGCGCCTACGAGCAGTACTTC
-	TRBV20-1	TRBJ2-1	-	CSARDGTEQFF	TGCAGTGCTAGAGATGGGACGGAGCAGTTCTTC
-	TRBV30	TRBJ2-3	-	CAATGASTDTQYF	TGTGCCGCGACGGGGGCTAGCACAGATACGCAGTATTTT
-	TRBV6-4	TRBJ2-3	once	CASKPSISADTQYF	TGTGCCAGCAAACCCTCTATTTCGGCAGATACGCAGTATTTT
-	TRBV11-3	TRBJ2-1	-	CASSFRRGGNEQFF	TGTGCCAGCAGCTTTAGGCGGGGAGGCAATGAGCAGTTCTTC
-	TRBV20-1	TRBJ2-3	-	CSANSLDTQYF	TGCAGTGCTAACTCTCTGGATACGCAGTATTTT
-	TRBV11-2	TRBJ2-1	-	CASSFTDSYNEQFF	TGTGCCAGCAGTTTTACGGATTCCTACAATGAGCAGTTCTTC
TRBD1	TRBV12-3/TRBV12-4	TRBJ1-1	few	CASSLGQGRRTEAFF	TGTGCCAGCAGTCTAGGACAGGGTAGGAGGACTGAAGCTTTCTTT
-	TRBV11-2	TRBJ1-1	few	CASRRTENTEAFF	TGTGCCAGCAGGCGGACAGAGAACACTGAAGCTTTCTTT
-	TRBV7-7	TRBJ1-2	-	CASSLEGSMGYGYTF	TGTGCCAGCAGCTTAGAGGGATCGATGGGCTATGGCTACACCTTC
TRBD2	TRBV9	TRBJ2-5	-	CASSETPGSGRETQYF	TGTGCCAGCAGCGAGACCCCCGGTAGCGGGAGAGAGACCCAGTACTTC
TRBD1	TRBV4-3	TRBJ1-2	-	CASSQGPPGQDKDGYTF	TGCGCCAGCAGCCAAGGCCCTCCGGGACAGGATAAAGATGGCTACACCTTC
TRBD1	TRBV20-1	TRBJ2-1	-	CSANPHRDRVVNEQFF	TGCAGTGCTAACCCCCACCGGGACAGGGTTGTAAATGAGCAGTTCTTC
TRBD1	TRBV5-1	TRBJ1-1	once	CASSLTAGGVLAFF	TGCGCCAGCAGCTTGACCGCAGGGGGAGTTTTAGCTTTCTTT
-	TRBV28	TRBJ1-5	few	CASSLPSRQNQPQHF	TGTGCCAGCAGTTTACCCAGCCGACAGAATCAGCCCCAGCATTTT
-	TRBV7-9	TRBJ2-7	-	CASSLAIYNEQYF	TGTGCCAGCAGCTTAGCGATCTACAATGAGCAGTACTTC
TRBD2	TRBV20-1	TRBJ2-3	few	CSAREASGRRNTQYF	TGCAGTGCTAGAGAGGCTAGCGGGCGGCGGAATACGCAGTATTTT
-	TRBV6-2/TRBV6-3	TRBJ1-2	-	CASSWDVRRFYGYTF	TGTGCCAGCAGTTGGGACGTGCGGCGATTTTATGGCTACACCTTC
TRBD2	TRBV7-9	TRBJ2-7	-	CASSPGTSITYEQYF	TGTGCCAGCAGCCCCGGGACTAGCATTACCTACGAGCAGTACTTC
-	TRBV3-1	TRBJ1-2	-	CASSQPPDRTYGYTF	TGTGCCAGCAGCCAACCCCCGGACAGAACCTATGGCTACACCTTC
TRBD2	TRBV20-1	TRBJ2-4	-	CSAPRGDRYKQYF	TGCAGTGCTCCGCGGGGGGACCGCTACAAGCAGTACTTC
-	TRBV12-3/TRBV12-4	TRBJ2-3	-	CASSFLGFLADTQYF	TGTGCCAGCAGTTTCTTGGGTTTTCTCGCAGATACGCAGTATTTT
TRBD2	TRBV2	TRBJ2-7	once	CASSESSGSSEQYF	TGTGCCAGCAGTGAGTCCAGCGGGAGTTCCGAGCAGTACTTC
TRBD2	TRBV4-2	TRBJ2-1	-	CASSQDPGGATRYNEQFF	TGTGCCAGCAGCCAAGATCCGGGGGGGGCCACTCGGTACAATGAGCAGTTCTTC
-	TRBV21-1	TRBJ2-5	-	CASSKDAGAPETQYF	TGTGCCAGCAGCAAAGACGCGGGGGCTCCGGAGACCCAGTACTTC
TRBD2	TRBV5-1	TRBJ2-7	many	CASSLELAGTNEQYF	TGCGCCAGCAGCTTGGAACTAGCGGGGACCAACGAGCAGTACTTC
TRBD1	TRBV5-5	TRBJ2-2	-	CASSPRDRVRGELFF	TGTGCCAGCAGCCCCCGGGACAGGGTTCGCGGGGAGCTGTTTTTT
-	TRBV6-5	TRBJ2-7	many	CASSYSDPDEQYF	TGTGCCAGCAGTTACTCAGACCCAGACGAGCAGTACTTC
TRBD2	TRBV7-9	TRBJ2-1	-	CASSLEGLARGTYNEQFF	TGTGCCAGCAGCTTAGAGGGACTAGCGAGGGGGACCTACAATGAGCAGTTCTTC
TRBD2	TRBV12-3/TRBV12-4	TRBJ2-3	-	CAVSGSTDTQYF	TGTGCCGTTAGCGGGAGCACAGATACGCAGTATTTT
TRBD2	TRBV20-1	TRBJ2-1	few	CSARPAGRAPYHEQFF	TGCAGTGCTAGACCAGCAGGGAGGGCCCCCTACCATGAGCAGTTCTTC
-	TRBV6-5	TRBJ1-6	few	CASSYPGKRGNSPLHF	TGTGCCAGCAGTTACCCGGGGAAGAGGGGAAATTCACCCCTCCACTTT
-	TRBV29-1	TRBJ2-7	many	CSVDMDYEQYF	TGCAGCGTTGATATGGACTACGAGCAGTACTTC
-	TRBV30	TRBJ1-6	-	CAWRQGYNSPLHF	TGTGCCTGGAGACAGGGTTATAATTCACCCCTCCACTTT
-	TRBV3-1	TRBJ2-1	-	CASSQEWEEYEQFF	TGTGCCAGCAGCCAAGAGTGGGAAGAGTATGAGCAGTTCTTC
TRBD1	TRBV11-2	TRBJ2-2	-	CASSLERGLGELFF	TGTGCCAGCAGCTTAGAAAGGGGGCTCGGGGAGCTGTTTTTT
-	TRBV3-1	TRBJ2-7	many	CASSQTSSYEQYF	TGTGCCAGCAGCCAGACTAGCTCCTACGAGCAGTACTTC
TRBD1	TRBV6-5	TRBJ2-5	-	CASSDRGSETQYF	TGTGCCAGCAGTGACAGGGGGTCAGAGACCCAGTACTTC
TRBD2	TRBV10-3	TRBJ2-7	many	CAISEVGWTSGGAYEQYF	TGTGCCATCAGTGAGGTGGGGTGGACTAGCGGGGGGGCCTACGAGCAGTACTTC
-	TRBV9	TRBJ2-5	-	CASTPGPLSGTQYF	TGTGCCAGCACACCGGGACCGTTGTCTGGGACCCAGTACTTC
-	TRBV5-1	TRBJ2-7	many	CASSPSLSRSYEQYF	TGCGCCAGCAGCCCCTCTCTAAGTCGTTCCTACGAGCAGTACTTC
TRBD1	TRBV20-1	TRBJ1-5	-	CSAPTGGDQPQHF	TGCAGTGCTCCCACAGGGGGGGACCAGCCCCAGCATTTT
-	TRBV12-3/TRBV12-4	TRBJ1-5	few	CASKLGDQPQHF	TGTGCTAGCAAATTGGGGGATCAGCCCCAGCATTTT
TRBD2	TRBV7-2	TRBJ2-5	many	CASSLGLAGAVGQETQYF	TGTGCCAGCAGCTTGGGACTAGCGGGAGCGGTGGGGCAAGAGACCCAGTACTTC
TRBD1	TRBV5-1	TRBJ1-1	few	CASSLWGRGDTEAFF	TGCGCCAGCAGCTTGTGGGGCAGGGGGGACACTGAAGCTTTCTTT
TRBD2	TRBV12-3/TRBV12-4	TRBJ2-6	-	CATRGGTVSNVLTF	TGTGCCACGCGGGGGGGGACAGTCTCCAACGTCCTGACTTTC
-	TRBV12-3/TRBV12-4	TRBJ2-7	few	CASSLLAIGSYEQYF	TGTGCCAGCAGCCTTTTGGCAATAGGCTCCTACGAGCAGTACTTC
TRBD1	TRBV10-1	TRBJ1-5	-	CARRGQGAVQPQHF	TGCGCCAGGAGGGGACAGGGGGCCGTTCAGCCCCAGCATTTT
-	TRBV20-1	TRBJ2-1	-	CSASQCLGRVNEQFF	TGCAGCGCTAGCCAGTGCCTAGGAAGGGTAAATGAGCAGTTCTTC
-	TRBV6-1	TRBJ2-5	few	CASRDIQGGGETQYF	TGTGCCAGCCGCGATATACAGGGAGGAGGAGAGACCCAGTACTTC
-	TRBV12-3/TRBV12-4	TRBJ2-5	-	CASSYVEVRETQYF	TGTGCCAGCAGTTACGTAGAGGTGCGGGAGACCCAGTACTTC